This record concerns one TCR beta chain sequence. Its matching antigen is unknown. The entry originates in a study of cytomegalovirus exposure and HLA in healthy donors. Study-wide background: The approximately 120 validation repertoires used the same platform as the roughly 670 first-cohort repertoires, a later analysis reported. Study-wide results and caveats: A list of 164 TCR beta chains associated with cytomegalovirus was given. Confirmation was obtained in vitro that a few CMV-associated chains are specific for CMV antigens.

The CDR3 runs 15 residues. The germline CDR1 and CDR2 sequences are LNHNV and YYDKDF (reference sequence). V lost 5 bases and J 1 base, leaving 13 bases between the germline ends. Only in-frame clones appear in the TCRdb table, and some are missing; sequencing was by immunoSEQ multiplex PCR. The sample consists of 250,000 or so clones, just under 90% of them appearing once. The sequence derives from a man between 18 and 29 years old in good health and CMV-seronegative. The chain combines TRBV15 with TRBJ2-3, with D possibly matching TRBD1 (7 bases). The material sequenced was PBMCs. The CDR3 is CATSGGTVGTDTQYF. The CDR3 DNA follows: TGTGCCACCAGCGGGGGGACAGTGGGCACAGATACGCAGTATTTT.